Listed here are 3 T cell receptor beta chains from one sample, sequenced in a study of blood T cell repertoires in COVID-19. Profiling relied on immunoSEQ multiplex PCR, and the TCRdb table lists in-frame clones only, not all of them. The sample lists fewer than 200,000 clones; roughly 89% were seen once. The sample was peripheral blood. All receptors come from a woman between 18 and 30 years old who had recovered from COVID-19.

The chain has TRBV6-4 and TRBJ1-6, with D tentatively TRBD1 (5 bases). In germline, CDR1 is MRHNA, CDR2 SNTAGT. The CDR3 has 17 residues. The V and J ends lost 2 bases and 7 bases respectively, with 18 bases between them. The CDR3 loop reads CASSDPSRGWKNSPLHF. CDR3 nucleotides: TGTGCCAGCAGTGACCCGAGTCGGGGGTGGAAGAATTCACCCCTCCACTTT.

This rearrangement joins TRBV10-2 to TRBJ2-3; 8 nucleotides match TRBD2. CDR1 WSHSY and CDR2 SAAADI come from the germline V gene. This CDR3 region has 17 residues. Trimming at V came to 2 bases and at J to 4 bases, leaving 11 bases not matched to a gene. The CDR3 reads CASSEARTSPDADTQYF. CDR3 in DNA: TGCGCCAGCAGTGAGGCACGGACTAGCCCGGACGCAGATACGCAGTATTTT.

In nucleotides, the CDR3 is TGTGCCAGCAGCCTCTACGGAAACACCATATATTTT. This translates into CASSLYGNTIYF. The chain joins TRBV7-6 to TRBJ1-3; D is ambiguous. The ends were cut back, 5 bases at V and 4 bases at J, with 6 bases in the middle. Germline CDR1 and CDR2: SGHVS and FNYEAQ. This CDR3 comprises 12 residues. The whole variable domain, remainder taken from reference TRBV7-6 and TRBJ1-3, is GAGVSQSPRYKVTKRGQDVALRCDPISGHVSLYWYRQALGQGPEFLTYFNYEAQQDKSGLPNDRFSAERPEGSISTLTIQRTEQRDSAMYRCASSLYGNTIYFGEGSWLTVV.